What follows are 12 T cell receptor beta chains derived from one specimen sequenced in a study of yellow fever vaccine responses in identical twins. TCRdb redid the calling of the RT-PCR reads with MiXCR, one entry per CDR3 protein. Here the sample spans about 5,600 distinct CDR3 sequences, around 79% being singletons. Here the sequenced sample was T cells from blood (PBMCs), unsorted or a sorted subset (not recorded which), taken before or after yellow fever vaccination (not recorded which). These TCRs come from a woman under 30 who received the yellow fever vaccine.

The chain joins TRBV29-1 to TRBJ2-4; TRBD1 matches at 8 bases. Germline CDR1 reads SQVTM; CDR2 reads ANQGSEA. The CDR3 has 16 residues. Germline trimming cut 4 bases from V and 0 bases from J; bases unmatched to any gene: 8. The CDR3 protein is CSVGGQETLAKNIQYF. CDR3 DNA sequence: TGCAGCGTTGGGGGACAGGAGACGCTAGCCAAAAACATTCAGTACTTC. The full variable domain, rest sourced from reference TRBV29-1 and TRBJ2-4, is SAVISQKPSRDICQRGTSLTIQCQVDSQVTMMFWYRQQPGQSLTLIATANQGSEATYESGFVIDKFPISRPNLTFSTLTVSNMSPEDSSIYLCSVGGQETLAKNIQYFGAGTRLSVL.

This clonotype occurred a few times. The rearrangement joins TRBV3-1 to TRBJ2-3, with TRBD2 matching 7 bases. V gave up 3 bases and J gave up 5 bases; unmatched junction bases: 17. The CDR3 contains 18 residues. The germline gives CDR1 LGHDT, CDR2 YNNKEL (reference sequence). Here the CDR3 reads CASSQSPRASGKGDTQYF. Here the CDR3 DNA reads TGTGCCAGCAGCCAGAGTCCGAGGGCTAGCGGTAAGGGAGATACGCAGTATTTT.

This chain uses TRBV5-4 with TRBJ1-2; D gene unclear. CDR1 is SGHNT, CDR2 YYREEE, per germline (reference sequence). This CDR3 spans 13 amino acids. With 0 bases removed from V and 4 bases from J, the gap between germline ends came to 7 bases. The CDR3 DNA reads as TGTGCCAGCAGCTTGGGTAGAGCCTATGGCTACACCTTC. Protein product: CASSLGRAYGYTF.

The chain combines TRBV5-1 with TRBJ2-1; D unresolved. Per germline, CDR1 SGHRS and CDR2 YFSETQ. Trimming shortened V by 5 bases and J by 5 bases, and 14 bases separated the two germline ends. The length of the CDR3 is 14 residues. CDR3 amino acids: CASRKTPLDNEQFF. CDR3 in DNA: TGCGCCAGCAGGAAGACCCCTTTGGACAATGAGCAGTTCTTC.

The rearrangement links TRBV28 to TRBJ2-7; maybe TRBD1 (8 bases). The CDR3 has 15 amino acids. The ends were cut back, 4 bases at V and 2 bases at J, with 15 bases in the middle. The germline CDR1 and CDR2 sequences are MDHEN and SYDVKM. The CDR3 DNA is TGTGCCAGCAGTTCCCCAACAGGGGGGGCCTACGAGCAGTACTTC. This codes for CASSSPTGGAYEQYF.

This clonotype was found a few times. The rearrangement uses TRBV12-3 or TRBV12-4 and TRBJ1-5; TRBD1 agrees at 12 bases. The ends lost 4 bases at V and 8 bases at J; junction bases unmatched: 6. The CDR3 loop spans 15 amino acids. The CDR3 loop reads CASSSWDRGPEPQHF. DNA for the CDR3: TGTGCCAGCAGTTCTTGGGACAGGGGGCCGGAGCCCCAGCATTTT.

The rearrangement joins TRBV15 to TRBJ2-3; 8 positions agree with TRBD2. Losses at the gene ends were 0 bases for V and 2 bases for J; bases not matched to a gene: 7. The CDR3 spans 17 residues. Germline loops: CDR1 LNHNV, CDR2 YYDKDF (reference sequence). CDR3 region: CATSRDLGLGLTDTQYF. The CDR3 nucleotides read TGTGCCACCAGCAGAGATTTGGGACTAGGCCTCACAGATACGCAGTATTTT.

V usage is TRBV28 and J usage is TRBJ2-2; D gene uncertain. Looked up from germline, CDR1 is MDHEN and CDR2 is SYDVKM. CDR3 length: 12 amino acids. V was trimmed by 4 bases and J by 6 bases, leaving 6 bases between them. CDR3 loop: CASSWGPGELFF. CDR3 coding DNA: TGTGCCAGCAGTTGGGGTCCCGGGGAGCTGTTTTTT.

This rearrangement joins TRBV7-9 to TRBJ2-7, with 10 bases lining up with TRBD1. V lost 1 base and J lost 3; bases outside the gene matches: 6. Germline assignment: CDR1 SEHNR and CDR2 FQNEAQ (reference sequence). CDR3 length: 16 residues. In DNA, the CDR3 is TGTGCCAGCAGCTTAGTAGGTGGGACAGGGGTCTACGAGCAGTACTTC. Translation gives CASSLVGGTGVYEQYF.

This clonotype appeared a few times. The J gene is TRBJ2-1, the V gene TRBV20-1, with 8 bases lining up with TRBD1. CDR3 length equals 16 residues. Germline V gives CDR1 DFQATT, CDR2 SNEGSKA (reference sequence). V shed 6 bases, J shed 0 bases, and the junction held 10 bases outside the gene matches. The CDR3 is CSAYDRGRGSYNEQFF. The CDR3 coding sequence is TGCAGTGCATACGACAGGGGACGAGGCTCCTACAATGAGCAGTTCTTC.

The chain has TRBV6-5 and TRBJ2-1, with D maybe TRBD2 (6 bases). Trimming took off 0 bases at V and 4 bases at J, with 13 bases between the two ends. Germline CDR1 MNHEY, CDR2 SVGAGI. The CDR3 contains 16 residues. The CDR3 loop is CASSYSGSAGYNEQFF. DNA of the CDR3: TGTGCCAGCAGTTACTCGGGCAGCGCGGGGTACAATGAGCAGTTCTTC.

This clonotype was observed a handful of times. The chain carries TRBV27 and TRBJ1-4; D gene uncertain. Germline-derived CDR1 and CDR2 are MNHEY and SMNVEV (reference sequence). The CDR3 runs to 15 residues. Trimming shortened V by 6 bases and J by 6 bases, and 17 bases separated the two germline ends. CDR3 protein: CASSSIGRRDEKLFF. CDR3 DNA: TGTGCCAGCAGCTCGATAGGACGCCGAGATGAAAAACTGTTTTTT.